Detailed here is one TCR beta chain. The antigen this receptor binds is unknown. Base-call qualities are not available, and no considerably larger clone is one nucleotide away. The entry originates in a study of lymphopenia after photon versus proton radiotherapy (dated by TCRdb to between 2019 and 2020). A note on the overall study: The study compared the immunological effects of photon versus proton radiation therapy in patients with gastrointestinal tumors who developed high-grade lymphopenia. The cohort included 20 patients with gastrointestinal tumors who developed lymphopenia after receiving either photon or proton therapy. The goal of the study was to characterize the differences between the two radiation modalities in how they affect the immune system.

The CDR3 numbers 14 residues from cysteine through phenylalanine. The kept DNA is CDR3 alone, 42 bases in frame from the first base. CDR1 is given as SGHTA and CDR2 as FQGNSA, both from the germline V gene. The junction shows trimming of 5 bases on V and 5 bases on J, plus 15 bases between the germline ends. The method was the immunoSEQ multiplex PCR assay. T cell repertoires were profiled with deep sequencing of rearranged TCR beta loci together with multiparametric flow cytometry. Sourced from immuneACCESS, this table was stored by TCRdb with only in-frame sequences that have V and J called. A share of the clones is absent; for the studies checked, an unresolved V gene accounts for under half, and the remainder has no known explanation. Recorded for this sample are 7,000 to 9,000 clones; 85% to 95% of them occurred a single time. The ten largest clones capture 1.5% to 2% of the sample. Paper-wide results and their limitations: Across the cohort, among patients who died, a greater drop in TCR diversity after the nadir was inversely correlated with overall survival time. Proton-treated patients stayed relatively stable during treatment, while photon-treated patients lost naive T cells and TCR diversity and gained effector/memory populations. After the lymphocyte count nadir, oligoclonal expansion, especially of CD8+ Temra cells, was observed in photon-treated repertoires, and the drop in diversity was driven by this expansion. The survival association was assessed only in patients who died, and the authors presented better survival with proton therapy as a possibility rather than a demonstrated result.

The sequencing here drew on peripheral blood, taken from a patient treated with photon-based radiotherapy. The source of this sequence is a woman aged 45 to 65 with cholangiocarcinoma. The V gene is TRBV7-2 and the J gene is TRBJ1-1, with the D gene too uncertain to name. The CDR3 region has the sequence CASSRDYVGTEAFF. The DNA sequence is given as TGTGCCAGCAGCCGCGATTATGTCGGTACTGAAGCTTTCTTT.